The rows below give T cell receptor beta chains drawn from one sample of a study of cytomegalovirus exposure and HLA in healthy donors. This table comes from immunoSEQ multiplex PCR, and its TCRdb copy is limited to in-frame clones, with some not included. The sample lists tens of thousands of clones, over 60% occurring once. The sample comprised PBMCs. The receptor source for this set is a male donor in good health and CMV-seropositive. Each CDR3 is given with its conserved first and last residue. Each record gives: D gene, J gene, CDR3 length, clone size, V gene, CDR3 DNA, CDR3 protein. D genes are given only for firm matches. Size is omitted from some rows. Given values are once, few, many or a class for expanded clones.

d_call: .; j_call: TRBJ1-1; cdr3_length: 13; clone_size: .; v_call: TRBV19; cdr3_nt: TGTGCCAGTAGCATAATAGGGGGCACTGAAGCTTTCTTT; cdr3_aa: CASSIIGGTEAFF
d_call: .; j_call: TRBJ2-7; cdr3_length: 12; clone_size: .; v_call: TRBV7-9; cdr3_nt: TGTGCCAGCAGCTGGGAGCATTACGAGCAGTACTTC; cdr3_aa: CASSWEHYEQYF
d_call: TRBD2; j_call: TRBJ2-3; cdr3_length: 16; clone_size: .; v_call: TRBV6-6; cdr3_nt: TGTGCCAGCAGTTACAGTAGGACTAGCGGGGTGGATACGCAGTATTTT; cdr3_aa: CASSYSRTSGVDTQYF
d_call: .; j_call: TRBJ2-1; cdr3_length: 15; clone_size: few; v_call: TRBV7-2; cdr3_nt: TGTGCCAGCGATGGCGGTACGATTTCTCTCAATGAGCAGTTCTTC; cdr3_aa: CASDGGTISLNEQFF
d_call: .; j_call: TRBJ1-2; cdr3_length: 15; clone_size: once; v_call: TRBV12-5; cdr3_nt: TGTGCTAGTGCCCCTTCCTTAGGGGGGGCTGGGGGCTACACCTTC; cdr3_aa: CASAPSLGGAGGYTF
d_call: .; j_call: TRBJ1-5; cdr3_length: 16; clone_size: .; v_call: TRBV15; cdr3_nt: TGTGCCACCAGCAGAGATATTCTTACTACCTATCAGCCCCAGCATTTT; cdr3_aa: CATSRDILTTYQPQHF
d_call: TRBD1; j_call: TRBJ2-4; cdr3_length: 15; clone_size: .; v_call: TRBV2; cdr3_nt: TGTGCCAGCAGTGAAACCGACAGGGCTTCATACATTCAGTACTTC; cdr3_aa: CASSETDRASYIQYF
d_call: TRBD2; j_call: TRBJ2-5; cdr3_length: 14; clone_size: .; v_call: TRBV7-9; cdr3_nt: TGTGCCAGCTCGCCGGCTAGCGGGGGAGAGACCCAGTACTTC; cdr3_aa: CASSPASGGETQYF
d_call: TRBD1; j_call: TRBJ1-2; cdr3_length: 18; clone_size: .; v_call: TRBV19; cdr3_nt: TGTGCCAGTAGTATTCTCTATCGGGACAGCGTAGCTAACTATGGCTACACCTTC; cdr3_aa: CASSILYRDSVANYGYTF
d_call: TRBD1; j_call: TRBJ2-2; cdr3_length: 15; clone_size: .; v_call: TRBV11-1; cdr3_nt: TGTGCCAGCAGCTCACAGGGGGTGAACACCGGGGAGCTGTTTTTT; cdr3_aa: CASSSQGVNTGELFF
d_call: TRBD1; j_call: TRBJ2-2; cdr3_length: 16; clone_size: few; v_call: TRBV7-3; cdr3_nt: TGTGCCAGCAGCCCAGGACAGGGACTGAACACCGGGGAGCTGTTTTTT; cdr3_aa: CASSPGQGLNTGELFF
d_call: TRBD2; j_call: TRBJ2-7; cdr3_length: 14; clone_size: .; v_call: TRBV30; cdr3_nt: TGTGCCTGGACCAGCGGGAGTCTTATCTACGAGCAGTACTTC; cdr3_aa: CAWTSGSLIYEQYF
d_call: TRBD2; j_call: TRBJ2-5; cdr3_length: 14; clone_size: once; v_call: TRBV28; cdr3_nt: TGTGCCAGCAGTTCAGCGGGAGGACAAGAGACCCAGTACTTC; cdr3_aa: CASSSAGGQETQYF
d_call: TRBD2; j_call: TRBJ2-3; cdr3_length: 16; clone_size: .; v_call: TRBV27; cdr3_nt: TGTGCCAGCTCACGAGCGACTAGCGGGGGCACAGATACGCAGTATTTT; cdr3_aa: CASSRATSGGTDTQYF
d_call: TRBD1; j_call: TRBJ2-7; cdr3_length: 14; clone_size: .; v_call: TRBV5-1; cdr3_nt: TGCGCCAGCAGCATCCTACAGGGGAGCTACGAGCAGTACTTC; cdr3_aa: CASSILQGSYEQYF
d_call: .; j_call: TRBJ2-5; cdr3_length: 14; clone_size: .; v_call: TRBV6-4; cdr3_nt: TGTGCCAGCAGTGAATTCGGGGGGCGAGAGACCCAGTACTTC; cdr3_aa: CASSEFGGRETQYF
d_call: .; j_call: TRBJ1-1; cdr3_length: 13; clone_size: few; v_call: TRBV7-2; cdr3_nt: TGTGCCAGCAGCTTACAGGGGTACACTGAAGCTTTCTTT; cdr3_aa: CASSLQGYTEAFF
d_call: TRBD1; j_call: TRBJ2-1; cdr3_length: 15; clone_size: .; v_call: TRBV7-3; cdr3_nt: TGTGCCAGCAGCCCCCGGGACAGGGTTATCAATGAGCAGTTCTTC; cdr3_aa: CASSPRDRVINEQFF
d_call: .; j_call: TRBJ2-7; cdr3_length: 13; clone_size: .; v_call: TRBV4-2; cdr3_nt: TGTGCCAGCAGCCAAGAGGGTAGGGGTGAGCAGTACTTC; cdr3_aa: CASSQEGRGEQYF
d_call: TRBD2; j_call: TRBJ2-5; cdr3_length: 16; clone_size: .; v_call: TRBV11-2; cdr3_nt: TGTGCCAGCAGCACGACTAGCGGGTTTTCGGGGGAGACCCAGTACTTC; cdr3_aa: CASSTTSGFSGETQYF
d_call: .; j_call: TRBJ2-3; cdr3_length: 16; clone_size: .; v_call: TRBV6-6; cdr3_nt: TGTGCCAGCAGTTACGGGGGGGCAGGCAACCGAGATACGCAGTATTTT; cdr3_aa: CASSYGGAGNRDTQYF
d_call: TRBD2; j_call: TRBJ2-1; cdr3_length: 15; clone_size: .; v_call: TRBV11-2; cdr3_nt: TGTGCCACCCGTAGCGGGAGGGGCCAATCCCGGGAGCAGTTCTTC; cdr3_aa: CATRSGRGQSREQFF
d_call: TRBD2; j_call: TRBJ2-3; cdr3_length: 19; clone_size: .; v_call: TRBV27; cdr3_nt: TGTGCCAGCAGTCCCCGCCGCCTAGCGGGGGCCCCGATTACAGATACGCAGTATTTT; cdr3_aa: CASSPRRLAGAPITDTQYF
d_call: TRBD1; j_call: TRBJ2-1; cdr3_length: 15; clone_size: .; v_call: TRBV27; cdr3_nt: TGTGCCAGCAGTTTACTGGCAGGGGGCTACAATGAGCAGTTCTTC; cdr3_aa: CASSLLAGGYNEQFF
d_call: TRBD2; j_call: TRBJ2-7; cdr3_length: 11; clone_size: .; v_call: TRBV29-1; cdr3_nt: TGCAGCGTTGGGTTAGCGGGAGAGCAGTACTTC; cdr3_aa: CSVGLAGEQYF
d_call: .; j_call: TRBJ2-5; cdr3_length: 14; clone_size: .; v_call: TRBV6-5; cdr3_nt: TGTGCCAGCAGTTACTCGGGCTCGCACGTGACCCAGTACTTC; cdr3_aa: CASSYSGSHVTQYF
d_call: TRBD1; j_call: TRBJ1-6; cdr3_length: 15; clone_size: .; v_call: TRBV7-6; cdr3_nt: TGTGCCAGCAGCTTAGGACAGGGGGCAGGTTCACCCCTCCACTTT; cdr3_aa: CASSLGQGAGSPLHF
d_call: TRBD1; j_call: TRBJ2-1; cdr3_length: 12; clone_size: .; v_call: TRBV4-3; cdr3_nt: TGCGCCAGCAGCCTGGACAGGGCTGAGCAGTTCTTC; cdr3_aa: CASSLDRAEQFF
d_call: TRBD1; j_call: TRBJ2-7; cdr3_length: 14; clone_size: few; v_call: TRBV18; cdr3_nt: TGTGCCAGCAATCCGGGACAGCAGGCCTACGAGCAGTACTTC; cdr3_aa: CASNPGQQAYEQYF
d_call: TRBD2; j_call: TRBJ2-7; cdr3_length: 15; clone_size: few; v_call: TRBV19; cdr3_nt: TGTGCCAGTAGTGGCCGGACTAGCAGCTCCTACGAGCAGTACTTC; cdr3_aa: CASSGRTSSSYEQYF
d_call: .; j_call: TRBJ2-2; cdr3_length: 16; clone_size: few; v_call: TRBV29-1; cdr3_nt: TGCAGCGTTGAAGGCCTGGGGGCACCGAACACCGGGGAGCTGTTTTTT; cdr3_aa: CSVEGLGAPNTGELFF
d_call: .; j_call: TRBJ1-4; cdr3_length: 14; clone_size: .; v_call: TRBV7-9; cdr3_nt: TGTGCCAGCAGCTCGGGGTTAACTAATGAAAAACTGTTTTTT; cdr3_aa: CASSSGLTNEKLFF
d_call: TRBD1; j_call: TRBJ1-2; cdr3_length: 16; clone_size: .; v_call: TRBV7-3; cdr3_nt: TGTGCCAGCAGCCTTAGTCCGGGACAGGGCAGTGGTGGCTACACCTTC; cdr3_aa: CASSLSPGQGSGGYTF
d_call: TRBD2; j_call: TRBJ2-7; cdr3_length: 15; clone_size: .; v_call: TRBV18; cdr3_nt: TGTGCCAGCTCACCGAGACAGACTAGCTCGCGCGAGCAGTACTTC; cdr3_aa: CASSPRQTSSREQYF
d_call: TRBD1; j_call: TRBJ1-1; cdr3_length: 13; clone_size: .; v_call: TRBV28; cdr3_nt: TGTGCCAGCAAACCGGGACAGGGGGCCATAGCTTTCTTT; cdr3_aa: CASKPGQGAIAFF
d_call: TRBD2; j_call: TRBJ2-3; cdr3_length: 15; clone_size: .; v_call: TRBV11-2; cdr3_nt: TGTGCCAGCAGCCCTCTAGCGGGAGGAGCGGATACGCAGTATTTT; cdr3_aa: CASSPLAGGADTQYF
d_call: .; j_call: TRBJ1-5; cdr3_length: 14; clone_size: few; v_call: TRBV2; cdr3_nt: TGTGCCAGCAGTGCAGGGAATGGCAATCAGCCCCAGCATTTT; cdr3_aa: CASSAGNGNQPQHF
d_call: TRBD1; j_call: TRBJ2-7; cdr3_length: 14; clone_size: .; v_call: TRBV29-1; cdr3_nt: TGCAGCGTTAACCGACAGGGTCGCGGGTACGAGCAGTACTTC; cdr3_aa: CSVNRQGRGYEQYF
d_call: TRBD2; j_call: TRBJ2-3; cdr3_length: 16; clone_size: .; v_call: TRBV27; cdr3_nt: TGTGCCAGCAGTCCAGAGGGAGGGACTTACACAGATACGCAGTATTTT; cdr3_aa: CASSPEGGTYTDTQYF
d_call: .; j_call: TRBJ2-3; cdr3_length: 16; clone_size: .; v_call: TRBV5-1; cdr3_nt: TGCGCCAGCAGCTCTACAGGGCGGGGGCACCTAGATACGCAGTATTTT; cdr3_aa: CASSSTGRGHLDTQYF
d_call: TRBD1; j_call: TRBJ2-1; cdr3_length: 15; clone_size: .; v_call: TRBV5-1; cdr3_nt: TGCGCCAGCAGCTTGGAGGGACAGGGCTACAATGAGCAGTTCTTC; cdr3_aa: CASSLEGQGYNEQFF